The rows below give T cell receptor beta chains drawn from one sample of a study of cytomegalovirus exposure and HLA in healthy donors. The data were produced by immunoSEQ multiplex PCR, yet TCRdb's version contains in-frame clones alone and is incomplete. Here the sample spans approximately 120,000 clones, 90% to 96% being singletons. Sequencing input: PBMCs. These receptors all come from a young man in good health and CMV-seronegative. Both conserved end residues are trimmed from each CDR3. D genes are given only for firm matches.

D,V,J,CDR3
TRBD1,TRBV30,TRBJ1-5,AWSTGQGRDQPQH
TRBD1,TRBV10-3,TRBJ2-7,AISVTGGSSYEQY
-,TRBV7-9,TRBJ1-2,ASSLVGHSLALSDYGYT
-,TRBV6-5,TRBJ1-1,ASSYFQGFRAF
-,TRBV2,TRBJ1-1,ASTYGGGDLGAF
TRBD1,TRBV5-1,TRBJ1-4,ASSLGAQGGGEKLF
-,TRBV6-6,TRBJ1-2,ASSYSELQHYGYT
TRBD1,TRBV9,TRBJ2-7,ASSVGTGRAYEQY
TRBD1,TRBV30,TRBJ1-1,AWGSGTGGIGLVGAF
TRBD1,TRBV29-1,TRBJ2-1,SVEMGQGLNEQF
-,TRBV28,TRBJ2-5,ASSLFGAQETQY
TRBD1,TRBV6-1,TRBJ1-2,ASSRTGDYGYT
-,TRBV6-5,TRBJ1-5,ASSGQLNQPQH
TRBD2,TRBV7-9,TRBJ2-7,ASSHSVGGGRIEQY
-,TRBV4-3,TRBJ2-1,ASSQDVRGWNEQF
-,TRBV29-1,TRBJ2-2,SVATRPNTGELF
TRBD1,TRBV4-1,TRBJ2-7,ASSLRDSTYEQY
-,TRBV9,TRBJ1-1,ASSVRAGLGWTEAF
-,TRBV11-3,TRBJ2-7,ASSLRRAGTDEQY
-,TRBV5-1,TRBJ2-1,ASSFYRDSSYNEQF
-,TRBV29-1,TRBJ2-1,SAGRERGNEQF
-,TRBV4-2,TRBJ2-1,ASSPPLGDEQF
-,TRBV27,TRBJ1-1,ASSRTGYTEAF
-,TRBV18,TRBJ2-3,ASSPGGGSDTQY
TRBD1,TRBV7-2,TRBJ2-7,ASSWDRGRYEQY
-,TRBV21-1,TRBJ2-1,ATVDPGAARQF
-,TRBV28,TRBJ1-1,ASFRGGNTEAF
TRBD2,TRBV11-1,TRBJ2-5,ASSLGLAGEGKTQY
-,TRBV11-3,TRBJ2-1,ASSLEGVAYNEQF
-,TRBV6-1,TRBJ2-3,ASSEVSGRGTDTQY
TRBD1,TRBV29-1,TRBJ2-2,SVGGQGVGELF
TRBD1,TRBV7-2,TRBJ2-7,ASSSRQGHYEQY
TRBD1,TRBV5-1,TRBJ1-4,ASSLEGDSSNEKLF
-,TRBV28,TRBJ2-2,ASFVAGQLWNTGELF
-,TRBV9,TRBJ2-3,ASKGLGTDTQY
-,TRBV9,TRBJ2-2,ASSGGTGELF
-,TRBV28,TRBJ2-7,ASSLYLGYEQY
TRBD2,TRBV5-1,TRBJ2-3,ASSLVVGGRASDTQY
TRBD1,TRBV28,TRBJ1-1,ASLLYRGMNTEAF